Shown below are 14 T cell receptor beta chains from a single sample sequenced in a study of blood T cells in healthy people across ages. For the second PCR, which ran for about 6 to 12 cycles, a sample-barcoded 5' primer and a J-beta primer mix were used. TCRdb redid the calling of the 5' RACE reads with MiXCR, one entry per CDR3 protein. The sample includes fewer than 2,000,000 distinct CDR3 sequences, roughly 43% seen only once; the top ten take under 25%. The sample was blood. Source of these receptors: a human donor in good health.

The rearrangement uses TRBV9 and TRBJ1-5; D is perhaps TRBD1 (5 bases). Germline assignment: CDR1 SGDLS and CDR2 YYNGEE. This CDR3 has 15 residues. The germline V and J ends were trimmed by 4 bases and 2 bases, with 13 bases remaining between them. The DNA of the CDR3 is TGTGCCAGCAGCCCCCAGGACACCGGCAATCAGCCCCAGCATTTT. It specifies CASSPQDTGNQPQHF.

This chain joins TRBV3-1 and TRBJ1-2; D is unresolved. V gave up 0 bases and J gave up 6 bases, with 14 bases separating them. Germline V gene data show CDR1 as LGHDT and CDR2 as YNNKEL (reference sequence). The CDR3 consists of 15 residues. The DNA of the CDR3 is TGTGCCAGCAGCCAAGATTCTGGGGATCGGGATGGCTACACCTTC. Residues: CASSQDSGDRDGYTF.

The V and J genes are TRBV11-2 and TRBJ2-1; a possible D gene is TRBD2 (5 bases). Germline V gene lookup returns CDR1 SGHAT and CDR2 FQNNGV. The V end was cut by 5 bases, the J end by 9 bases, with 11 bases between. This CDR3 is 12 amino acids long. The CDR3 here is CASSQLGFEQFF. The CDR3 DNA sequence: TGTGCCAGCAGCCAACTAGGATTTGAGCAGTTCTTC.

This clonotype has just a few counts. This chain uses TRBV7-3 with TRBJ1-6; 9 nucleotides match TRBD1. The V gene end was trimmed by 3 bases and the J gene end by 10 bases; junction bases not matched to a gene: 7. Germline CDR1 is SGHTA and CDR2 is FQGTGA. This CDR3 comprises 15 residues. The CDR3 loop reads CASSLMDRGSSPLHF. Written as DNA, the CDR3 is TGTGCCAGCAGCTTGATGGACAGGGGCTCATCACCCCTCCACTTT.

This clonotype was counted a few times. The CDR3 DNA reads as TGCAGCGTTGCTCCTAAGCTGGGGAACTATGGCTACACCTTC. Its protein is CSVAPKLGNYGYTF. The rearrangement uses TRBV29-1 and TRBJ1-2; D is undetermined. Germline CDR1 is SQVTM and CDR2 is ANQGSEA. V was shortened by 4 bases and J by 2 bases, with 14 bases between the two germline ends. The CDR3 totals 14 residues.

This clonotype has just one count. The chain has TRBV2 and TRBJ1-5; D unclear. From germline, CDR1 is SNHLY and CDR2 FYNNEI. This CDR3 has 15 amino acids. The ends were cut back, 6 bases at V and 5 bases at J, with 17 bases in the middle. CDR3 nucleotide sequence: TGTGCCAGCAGCCGAGAGGACGGGGAGGATCAGCCCCAGCATTTT. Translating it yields CASSREDGEDQPQHF.

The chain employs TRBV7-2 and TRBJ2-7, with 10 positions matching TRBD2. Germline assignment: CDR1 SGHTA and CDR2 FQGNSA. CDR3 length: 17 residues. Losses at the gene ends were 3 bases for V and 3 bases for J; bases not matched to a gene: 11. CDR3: CASSFPLAGSAYYEQYF. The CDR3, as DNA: TGTGCCAGCAGCTTCCCACTAGCGGGAAGTGCGTACTACGAGCAGTACTTC.

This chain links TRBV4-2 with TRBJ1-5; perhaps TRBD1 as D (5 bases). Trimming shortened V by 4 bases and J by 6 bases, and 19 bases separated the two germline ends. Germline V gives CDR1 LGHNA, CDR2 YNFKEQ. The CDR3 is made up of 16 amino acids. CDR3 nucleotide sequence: TGTGCCAGCAGCCCCAGAGGGCGCGGGGGAAGTCAGCCCCAGCATTTT. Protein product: CASSPRGRGGSQPQHF.

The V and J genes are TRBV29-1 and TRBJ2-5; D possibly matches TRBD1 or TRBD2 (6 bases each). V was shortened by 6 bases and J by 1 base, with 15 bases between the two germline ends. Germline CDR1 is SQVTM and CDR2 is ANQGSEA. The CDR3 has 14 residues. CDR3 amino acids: CSVRGTGAQETQYF. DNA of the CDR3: TGCAGCGTACGGGGAACGGGGGCCCAAGAGACCCAGTACTTC.

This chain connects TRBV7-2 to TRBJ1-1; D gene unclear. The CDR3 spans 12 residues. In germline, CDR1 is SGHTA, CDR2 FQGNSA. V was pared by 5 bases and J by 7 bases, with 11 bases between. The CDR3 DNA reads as TGTGCCAGCAGCCAAGACGTGAGTGAAGCTTTCTTT. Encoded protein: CASSQDVSEAFF.

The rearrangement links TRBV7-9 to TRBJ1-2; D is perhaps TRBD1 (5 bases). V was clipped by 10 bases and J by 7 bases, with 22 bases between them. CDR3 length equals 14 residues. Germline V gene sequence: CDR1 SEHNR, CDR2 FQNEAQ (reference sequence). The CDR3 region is CATIAGDYSGGYTF. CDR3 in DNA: TGTGCCACAATCGCCGGGGACTATAGTGGTGGCTACACCTTC.

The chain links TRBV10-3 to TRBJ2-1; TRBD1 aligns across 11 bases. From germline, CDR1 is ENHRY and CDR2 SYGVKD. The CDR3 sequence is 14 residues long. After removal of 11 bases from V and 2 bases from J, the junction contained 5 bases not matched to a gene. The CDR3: CAAEGQGAYNEQFF. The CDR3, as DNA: TGTGCCGCGGAGGGACAGGGGGCCTACAATGAGCAGTTCTTC.

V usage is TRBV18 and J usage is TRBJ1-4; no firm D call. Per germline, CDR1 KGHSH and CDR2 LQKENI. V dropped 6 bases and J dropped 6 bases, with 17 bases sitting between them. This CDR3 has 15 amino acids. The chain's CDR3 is CASSAIERRYEKLFF. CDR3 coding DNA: TGTGCCAGCTCTGCGATTGAACGTCGGTATGAAAAACTGTTTTTT.

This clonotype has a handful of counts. The CDR3: CASSYNGQGNYGYTF. The CDR3 DNA follows: TGTGCCAGCAGTTACAACGGACAGGGAAACTATGGCTACACCTTC. The chain employs TRBV6-6 and TRBJ1-2; TRBD1 matches 8 bases. Trimming at V came to 2 bases and at J to 2 bases, leaving 4 bases not matched to a gene. Germline-derived CDR1 and CDR2 are MNHNY and SVGAGI (reference sequence). There are 15 residues in the CDR3.